The clone carrying this TCR beta chain was observed at least ten times. What it recognizes is unknown. It was with unique molecular identifiers that the TCRbeta library was prepared. MiXCR, run by TCRdb on the PCR reads, gives a single entry per CDR3 protein. The sample lists approximately 190,000 distinct CDR3 sequences; approximately 6.8% were seen once. This sample stems from a study of T-cell reconstitution after alpha-beta-depleted transplantation in children. Germline trimming cut 1 base from V and 4 bases from J; bases unmatched to any gene: 4. The germline V gene has CDR1 MGHRA and CDR2 YSYEKL. The CDR3 contains 15 residues. Study conclusions and caveats: Recipient T cells and thymic progenitors that survived were the source of the high TCRbeta diversity seen at day 60 in some patients. The study reportedly traced alpha-beta T cells about two months after transplant to several hundred expanded graft clones.

The chain joins TRBV4-1 to TRBJ2-7; 10 nucleotides align to TRBD1. This sequence originates from a girl less than two years old with combined immunodeficiency, due to receive a stem cell transplant. The sample was PBMCs, taken before TCRalphabeta/CD19-depleted stem cell transplant. The CDR3: CASSQVDRGQYEQYF. Written as DNA, the CDR3 is TGCGCCAGCAGCCAAGTAGACAGGGGGCAGTACGAGCAGTACTTC.